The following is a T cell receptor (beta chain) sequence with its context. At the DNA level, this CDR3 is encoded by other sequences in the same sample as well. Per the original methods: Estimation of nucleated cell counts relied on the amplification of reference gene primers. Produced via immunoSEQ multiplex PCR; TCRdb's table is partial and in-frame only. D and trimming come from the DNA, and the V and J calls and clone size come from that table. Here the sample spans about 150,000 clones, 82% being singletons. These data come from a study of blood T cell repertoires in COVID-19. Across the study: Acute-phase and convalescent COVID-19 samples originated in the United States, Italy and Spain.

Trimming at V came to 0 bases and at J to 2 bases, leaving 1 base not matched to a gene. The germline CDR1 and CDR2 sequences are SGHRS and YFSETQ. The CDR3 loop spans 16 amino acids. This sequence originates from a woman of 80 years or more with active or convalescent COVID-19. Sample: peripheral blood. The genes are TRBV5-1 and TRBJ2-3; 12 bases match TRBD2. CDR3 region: CASSLGTSGNTDTQYF. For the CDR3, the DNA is TGCGCCAGCAGCTTGGGGACTAGCGGGAACACAGATACGCAGTATTTT.